This T cell receptor (beta chain) was captured in a study of blood T cell repertoires in COVID-19. Measured with immunoSEQ multiplex PCR; TCRdb has only the in-frame clones, and not every one. The sample lists about 250,000 clones, roughly four fifths occurring once. Germline V gene data show CDR1 as LGHDT and CDR2 as YNNKEL (reference sequence). Trimming removed 0 bases from V and 5 bases from J; junction bases left unmatched: 7. The CDR3 spans 16 residues. The sample consisted of PBMCs or T cells enriched from blood (not recorded which). V and J are TRBV3-1 (or the pseudogene TRBV3-2) and TRBJ2-3; 8 bases match TRBD2. This TCR came from a man aged 35-49 years who had been exposed to COVID-19. The CDR3 DNA reads as TGTGCCAGCAGCCAAGAAAGTGAGCTAGCGGGAGATACGCAGTATTTT. Translation gives CASSQESELAGDTQYF.